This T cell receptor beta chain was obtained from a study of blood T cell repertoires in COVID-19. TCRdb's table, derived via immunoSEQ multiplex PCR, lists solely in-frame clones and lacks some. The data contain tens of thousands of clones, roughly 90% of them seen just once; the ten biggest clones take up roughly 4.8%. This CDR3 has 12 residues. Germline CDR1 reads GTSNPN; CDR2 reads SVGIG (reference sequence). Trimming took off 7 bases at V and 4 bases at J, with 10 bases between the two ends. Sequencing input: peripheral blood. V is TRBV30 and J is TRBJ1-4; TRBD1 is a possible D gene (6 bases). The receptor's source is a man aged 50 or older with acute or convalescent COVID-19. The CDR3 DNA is TGTGCCTTGACAGGCAATAATGAAAAACTGTTTTTT. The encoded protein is CALTGNNEKLFF.